Shown below are 18 T cell receptor beta chains from a single sample sequenced in a study of blood T cell repertoires in COVID-19. Profiled with immunoSEQ multiplex PCR; TCRdb holds only in-frame clones, not every one. The sample carries roughly 410,000 clones, around 87% recorded once. The source material was peripheral blood. Every receptor here comes from a woman aged 55-70 years with COVID-19, enrolled during active disease.

This clone appeared a few times. The chain carries TRBV19 and TRBJ1-5; TRBD1 aligns across 7 bases. This CDR3 region has 16 residues. The germline gives CDR1 LNHDA, CDR2 SQIVND (reference sequence). The V gene end was trimmed by 7 bases and the J gene end by 0 bases; junction bases not matched to a gene: 9. CDR3 DNA sequence: TGTGCCAGTAAGGACGGGACAGCTTATAGCAATCAGCCCCAGCATTTT. Its translation: CASKDGTAYSNQPQHF.

As regards this clone: The sample holds other DNA sequences that translate to the same CDR3. The V and J genes are TRBV18 and TRBJ2-2; D is unclear. The CDR3 is made up of 13 amino acids. V was cut by 6 bases and J by 1 base, with 6 bases left in between. Germline-derived CDR1 and CDR2 are KGHSH and LQKENI. CDR3 DNA sequence: TGTGCCAGCTCCCCCCAGAACACCGGGGAGCTGTTTTTT. This gives the protein CASSPQNTGELFF.

The chain recombines TRBV7-9 with TRBJ2-3; 7 bases agree with TRBD2. The CDR3 runs to 15 residues. Germline lookup yields CDR1 SEHNR and CDR2 FQNEAQ (reference sequence). V shed 3 bases and J 1 base; nucleotides not matched to a gene: 4. CDR3 in amino acids: CASSLLLAGTDTQYF. The CDR3 DNA is TGTGCCAGCAGCTTGCTCCTAGCGGGCACAGATACGCAGTATTTT.

The chain couples TRBV3-1 (or the pseudogene TRBV3-2) to TRBJ1-2; TRBD1 is a possible D gene (6 bases). Trimming took 8 bases from V and 8 from J, leaving 18 bases between them. Per the germline V gene, CDR1 is LGHDT and CDR2 is YNNKEL (reference sequence). CDR3 length equals 13 residues. The CDR3 is CASRDTPVGGYTF. Here the CDR3 DNA reads TGTGCCAGCCGGGACACCCCGGTGGGCGGCTACACCTTC.

This chain links TRBV25-1 with TRBJ1-2; a weak D match, TRBD1 (5 bases). Deletions cut 7 bases from V and 5 bases from J, with 17 bases between. CDR3 length equals 14 residues. Germline V gives CDR1 MGHDK, CDR2 SYGVNS. In DNA form, the CDR3 reads TGTGCCAGCATCCCGTCTGGGGCTCCTTATGGCTACACCTTC. This gives the protein CASIPSGAPYGYTF.

This clone was recorded a few times. The chain has TRBV7-9 and TRBJ1-5; 9 bases align to TRBD1. This CDR3 is 14 amino acids long. J lost 9 bases, V lost 1 base, and 4 bases had no gene match. Germline CDR1 SEHNR, CDR2 FQNEAQ (reference sequence). The CDR3 sequence: CASSLGTGGPPQHF. The CDR3 DNA reads as TGTGCCAGCAGCTTAGGCACAGGGGGCCCGCCCCAGCATTTT.

J is TRBJ1-5 and V is TRBV15; tentatively, D is TRBD1 (5 bases). The ends were cut back, 3 bases at V and 7 bases at J, with 13 bases in the middle. Per the germline V gene, CDR1 is LNHNV and CDR2 is YYDKDF (reference sequence). CDR3 length: 14 amino acids. CDR3 residues: CATSRGGVEQPQHF. As DNA, the CDR3 is TGTGCCACCAGCAGGGGGGGGGTAGAGCAGCCCCAGCATTTT.

DNA for the CDR3: TGTGCCAGCAGCCTCACAACGGGTTCTCCAAGGGGCTACACCTTC. This sequence encodes CASSLTTGSPRGYTF. V and J are TRBV2 and TRBJ1-2; D not certain. The CDR3 runs 15 residues. Germline V gene data show CDR1 as SNHLY and CDR2 as FYNNEI. V gave up 6 bases and J gave up 8 bases, with 22 bases separating them.

The rearrangement uses TRBV6-5 and TRBJ1-2, with 7 bases that match TRBD1. Germline V gene data show CDR1 as MNHEY and CDR2 as SVGAGI. J lost 2 bases, V lost 6 bases, and 6 bases had no gene match. This CDR3 is built from 14 residues. The CDR3 is CASRETGLNYGYTF. CDR3 nucleotides: TGTGCCAGCAGAGAGACAGGGTTAAACTATGGCTACACCTTC.

The chain has TRBV6-5 and TRBJ2-1; the D gene is possibly TRBD2 (6 bases). This CDR3 contains 14 residues. The V gene lost 6 bases and the J gene lost 5 bases, with 14 bases spanning the gap. The germline V gene has CDR1 MNHEY and CDR2 SVGAGI. The CDR3 spells CASSNAGRNNEQFF. The DNA for the CDR3 is TGTGCCAGCAGCAACGCGGGACGCAACAATGAGCAGTTCTTC.

The chain uses TRBV5-1 and TRBJ1-4; TRBD1 matches 7 bases. CDR1 is SGHRS, CDR2 YFSETQ, per germline. J was trimmed by 3 bases and V by 4 bases; bases with no gene match: 6. The CDR3 extends over 15 amino acids. The DNA of the CDR3 is TGCGCCAGCAGCCCGCAACAGGGGCCTAATGAAAAACTGTTTTTT. As protein: CASSPQQGPNEKLFF.

V and J are TRBV18 and TRBJ2-5; D is uncertain. The germline V and J ends were trimmed by 6 bases and 5 bases, with 7 bases remaining between them. Germline V gives CDR1 KGHSH, CDR2 LQKENI. The CDR3 is made up of 11 amino acids. This CDR3 reads CASSTEETQYF. The CDR3, as DNA: TGTGCCAGCTCCACCGAGGAGACCCAGTACTTC.

The rearrangement joins TRBV5-1 to TRBJ1-3, with 10 nucleotides matching TRBD1. This CDR3 is built from 17 residues. The trim removed 0 bases at V and 0 bases at J, leaving 3 bases unmatched. Germline V gene sequence: CDR1 SGHRS, CDR2 YFSETQ. As DNA, the CDR3 is TGCGCCAGCAGCTTGGTGGGACAGGGGAGCTCTGGAAACACCATATATTTT. Translating it yields CASSLVGQGSSGNTIYF.

The rearrangement joins TRBV12-3 or TRBV12-4 to TRBJ1-1; D not certain. Between the trimmed V and J ends, which lost 6 bases and 1 base, there was a span of 3 bases. The CDR3 is 11 residues long. CDR3 DNA: TGTGCCAGCAGCCGGAACACTGAAGCTTTCTTT. Amino acids: CASSRNTEAFF.

The chain joins TRBV20-1 to TRBJ1-6; TRBD1 might be the D (5 bases). V dropped 3 bases and J dropped 8 bases, with 14 bases sitting between them. CDR3 length: 14 amino acids. Germline loops: CDR1 DFQATT, CDR2 SNEGSKA (reference sequence). For the CDR3, the DNA is TGCAGTGCTAGTCAGGGCCAGGCATATTCACCCCTCCACTTT. This codes for CSASQGQAYSPLHF.

This sequence joins TRBV3-1 (or the pseudogene TRBV3-2) and TRBJ1-3; 8 nucleotides match TRBD1. This CDR3 region has 15 residues. J was trimmed by 0 bases and V by 3 bases; bases with no gene match: 1. The germline CDR1 and CDR2 sequences are LGHDT and YNNKEL (reference sequence). CDR3 protein: CASSHTGGSGNTIYF. CDR3 nucleotide sequence: TGTGCCAGCAGCCATACAGGGGGCTCTGGAAACACCATATATTTT.

This clone was seen only a few times. The chain has TRBV7-9 and TRBJ1-1; 7 bases are a match to TRBD1. The CDR3 contains 15 residues. CDR1 and CDR2 (germline): SEHNR, FQNEAQ (reference sequence). V was clipped by 1 base and J by 1 base; unmatched bases: 3. Written as DNA, the CDR3 is TGTGCCAGCAGCTTAGGAGAGGGGGCGAACACTGAAGCTTTCTTT. It translates to CASSLGEGANTEAFF.

The chain combines TRBV11-3 with TRBJ2-7; 10 positions match TRBD1. The ends lost 5 bases at V and 5 bases at J; junction bases unmatched: 9. Germline V gene lookup returns CDR1 SGHNT and CDR2 YENEEA. This CDR3 is 15 amino acids long. The CDR3: CASSPPGQGINEQYF. The CDR3 DNA reads TGTGCCAGCAGCCCTCCGGGACAGGGGATCAACGAGCAGTACTTC. Variable domain in full (rest from reference TRBV11-3 and TRBJ2-7): EAGVVQSPRYKIIEKKQPVAFWCNPISGHNTLYWYLQNLGQGPELLIRYENEEAVDDSQLPKDRFSAERLKGVDSTLKIQPAELGDSAVYLCASSPPGQGINEQYFGPGTRLTVT.